What follows are 10 T cell receptor beta chains derived from one specimen sequenced in a study of vaccination and CD4 T cells after COVID-19. Sequencing of DNA taken from cultured CD4+ T cells relied on the Oncomine TCR Beta short-read assay. One entry per CDR3 protein, called by TCRdb with MiXCR from the PCR reads. The repertoire has around 13,000 distinct CDR3 sequences, under 60% of them found once; the top ten carry 16%. Sample treatment: roughly 10-day PBMC culture with coronavirus spike peptide pools or control peptides (ViraFEST assay). Their antigens are not known. Sequenced: CD4+ T cells from blood, cultured in vitro. These receptors were obtained from a human donor who had recovered from COVID-19.

CDR3 nucleotide sequence: TGTGCCAGCAGCACGACGGACAGGGTGTTCTACGAGCAGTACTTC. Translation: CASSTTDRVFYEQYF. The genes are TRBV21-1 and TRBJ2-7; the D call in the table, TRBD1, was not verified against the DNA. TRBV21-1 is assigned pseudogene status. CDR3 size: 15 residues.

A single count supports this clonotype. V usage is TRBV4-1 and J usage is TRBJ2-1, with a tentative D call TRBD1 (5 bases). Germline loops: CDR1 MGHRA, CDR2 YSYEKL. This CDR3 is 17 amino acids long. V was pared by 5 bases and J by 2 bases, with 19 bases between. The CDR3 sequence: CASSTNPQVTTYNEQFF. As DNA, the CDR3 is TGCGCCAGCAGCACAAACCCACAGGTAACTACCTACAATGAGCAGTTCTTC.

This clonotype has a single count. The chain is built from TRBV5-4 and TRBJ2-3, with D maybe TRBD2 (6 bases). CDR3 length: 13 residues. With 4 bases removed from V and 4 bases from J, the gap between germline ends came to 10 bases. Germline CDR1 is SGHNT and CDR2 is YYREEE (reference sequence). CDR3 sequence: CASSEGLSDTQYF. CDR3 DNA sequence: TGTGCCAGCAGCGAGGGACTTTCAGATACGCAGTATTTT.

This clonotype was seen more than once but under ten times. CDR3 residues: CASSPGGGILEAFF. The CDR3 DNA reads TGTGCCAGCAGTCCCGGGGGGGGTATTCTTGAGGCTTTCTTT. The chain is built from TRBV12-3 or TRBV12-4 and TRBJ1-1, with D possibly being TRBD1 (5 bases). V gave up 5 bases and J gave up 11 bases, with 21 bases separating them. CDR3 length: 14 amino acids.

This sequence joins TRBV2 and TRBJ2-7; D is possibly TRBD2 (6 bases). The CDR3 sequence is 14 residues long. Looked up from germline, CDR1 is SNHLY and CDR2 is FYNNEI. V gave up 1 base and J gave up 2 bases, with 9 bases separating them. CDR3 sequence reads: CASSEGRGTYEQYF. CDR3 DNA: TGTGCCAGCAGTGAAGGGCGGGGTACCTACGAGCAGTACTTC.

This chain links TRBV19 with TRBJ2-3; a weak D match, TRBD1 (6 bases). The length of the CDR3 is 16 residues. Germline lookup yields CDR1 LNHDA and CDR2 SQIVND (reference sequence). Trimming left V 5 bases short and J 2 bases short, with 17 bases between. CDR3 in amino acids: CASSPWGPGNTDTQYF. CDR3 DNA: TGTGCCAGTAGTCCTTGGGGGCCGGGGAACACAGATACGCAGTATTTT.

The chain recombines TRBV28 with TRBJ2-3; possible D gene TRBD1, 6 bases. Trimming took 5 bases from V and 6 from J, leaving 15 bases between them. This CDR3 contains 14 residues. Germline CDR1 reads MDHEN; CDR2 reads SYDVKM. CDR3 amino acids: CASSPEQGLDTQYF. As DNA, the CDR3 is TGTGCCAGCAGTCCAGAGCAGGGGTTGGATACGCAGTATTTT.

This rearrangement joins TRBV25-1 to TRBJ2-1, with 8 bases aligning to TRBD2. CDR1 and CDR2 from the germline V gene are MGHDK and SYGVNS. The junction had 0 bases not matched to a gene; V was cut back by 3 bases and J by 5 bases. The CDR3 is 13 residues long. The CDR3 DNA reads as TGTGCCAGCAGTGAGACTAGCGACAATGAGCAGTTCTTC. Its translation is CASSETSDNEQFF.

This clonotype came up a few times. The rearrangement uses TRBV18 and TRBJ1-5; weak D call: TRBD1 (5 bases). Trimming pared 4 bases from V and 8 bases from J, leaving 15 bases between. The germline V gene has CDR1 KGHSH and CDR2 LQKENI. The CDR3 sequence is 14 residues long. The CDR3, as DNA: TGTGCCAGCTCACTAAATCAGGGAGTGGAGCCCCAGCATTTT. It is translated as CASSLNQGVEPQHF.

The chain is built from TRBV20-1 and TRBJ1-4; D gene uncertain. Germline V CDR1 and CDR2: DFQATT, SNEGSKA (reference sequence). The CDR3 covers 11 residues. Between the trimmed V and J ends, which lost 3 bases and 5 bases, there was a span of 4 bases. In nucleotides, the CDR3 is TGCAGTGCTAGGCGAAATGAAAAACTGTTTTTT. Protein sequence: CSARRNEKLFF.